This TCR beta chain was obtained from a study of T cell responses to AZD1222 COVID-19 vaccine (dated by TCRdb to 2020 to 2023). For context, the study as a whole: TCR sequencing was performed for 230 to 250 trial participants, of whom about 210 were given two doses of AZD1222 and some 26 were given two doses of MenACWY control vaccine. Enrollment into the trials was organized by age into subgroups of 18-55, 56-69 and 70-plus years, and those subgroups contained around 150, 28 and 57 TCR-sequenced participants, respectively. Study-level results and caveats: The 56-69-year group was small, and its depth increase did not reach significance, likely because of low power. Because no day 14 peak-response samples were available, the repertoires could be characterized only after the peak T cell response. Spike-specific TCR breadth and depth rose significantly after two AZD1222 doses compared with day 0 and with MenACWY recipients. Conclusions about previously exposed vaccinees are limited because only a handful of AZD1222 recipients were SARS-CoV-2 seropositive at baseline. Participants were mostly white British and included more females than males, and it was suggested by the authors that clonal diversity may have been underestimated. Reportedly, close to half of the unique spike-specific TCRs recognized epitopes lying outside the regions that are mutated in the B.1.351 and B.1.1.7 variants. CD4 TCRs associated with the vaccine covered the entire spike protein, and the dominant responses were in regions 160-218 and 743-854.

The CDR1 and CDR2 encoded by the germline V gene (reference sequence) are MNHEY and SMNVEV. Taken from cysteine to phenylalanine, the CDR3 has 13 residues. The DNA shown is the 39-base CDR3, in frame from base 1. The junction carries 7 bases between V and J, which are trimmed by 3 bases and 2 bases respectively. The CDR3 regions of human TCRbeta chains were analyzed by immunosequencing. On the study's bioinformatics: TCRs in the repertoires were compared against a reference library of SARS-CoV-2-specific TCRs that had been generated with the MIRA antigen-specificity platform. Breadth meant the fraction of unique TCRs that were SARS-CoV-2-associated, whereas depth meant the fraction of total T cells that were SARS-CoV-2-associated. Each spike-specific TCR was assigned to its reactive spike region and to a CD4 or CD8 class using the MIRA data. Log10-transformed breadth and depth values were compared by one-way ANOVA with Sidak's multiple comparisons tests. TCRdb retrieved this table from immuneACCESS and kept in-frame rearrangements only. Not all clones are present; in checked studies, unresolved V genes account for under half, and no reason is known for the remainder. The D gene and trimming were derived from the DNA, and the V and J assignments and clone size from that table. The table for this sample lists over 130,000 clones; 92% of them were counted only once. The leading ten clones occupy approximately 3.3% of the sample.

The time point label here, explained by the study, means: about 28 days (+/-7) after the second vaccine dose. AZD1222 recipients given second doses at about 4 weeks or at about 12 weeks were pooled, since spike-specific TCR depth and breadth were not found to differ between the two schedules. The vaccinee samples were drawn from two UK trials, COV001 and COV002, one of which was a single-blind randomized controlled phase 2/3 trial testing AZD1222 (ChAdOx1 nCoV-19) in healthy adults. For TCRbeta chain sequencing, PBMC samples were collected from trial participants at day 0 and at day 28 after the second dose. The count of this clone is one. The antigen it binds to is not known. There are no base qualities to consult, and no much larger clone falls within one base.

The TCR originated in an adult who received the AZD1222 COVID-19 vaccine. The rearranged chain carries TRBV27 and TRBJ1-1; the D region possibly corresponds to TRBD1 (6 bases align). Sequencing was performed on peripheral blood, taken 28 days after the second AZD1222 dose. CDR3 sequence: CASSFGTNTEAFF. The nucleotide sequence reads TGTGCCAGCAGTTTTGGGACAAACACTGAAGCTTTCTTT.